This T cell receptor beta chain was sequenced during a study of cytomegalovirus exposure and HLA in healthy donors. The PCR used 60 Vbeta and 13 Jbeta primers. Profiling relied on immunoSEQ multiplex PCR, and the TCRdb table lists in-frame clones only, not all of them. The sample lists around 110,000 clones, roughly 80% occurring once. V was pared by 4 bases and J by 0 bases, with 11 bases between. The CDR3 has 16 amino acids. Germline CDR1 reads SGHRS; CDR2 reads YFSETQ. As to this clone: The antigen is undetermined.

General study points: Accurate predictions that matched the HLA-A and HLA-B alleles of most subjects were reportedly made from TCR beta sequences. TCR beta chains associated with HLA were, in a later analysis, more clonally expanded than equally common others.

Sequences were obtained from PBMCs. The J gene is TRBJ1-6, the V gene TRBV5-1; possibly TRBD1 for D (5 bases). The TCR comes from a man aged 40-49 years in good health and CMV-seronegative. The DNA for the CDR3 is TGCGCCAGCAGCGCCAGCGACAGCTCCTATAATTCACCCCTCCACTTT. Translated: CASSASDSSYNSPLHF.